These 6 T cell receptor beta chains originate from one sample sequenced in a study of blood T cells in healthy people across ages. The use of a sample-barcoded 5' primer and a J-beta primer mix characterized a second PCR of 7 to 11 cycles. TCRdb itself ran the 5' RACE reads through MiXCR, one entry per CDR3 protein. The table lists about 680,000 distinct CDR3 sequences, about 52% of them singletons. Sequences were obtained from blood. The receptor set was obtained from a woman in her sixties in good health.

The J gene is TRBJ1-6, the V gene TRBV6-1; a weak D match, TRBD1 (5 bases). Germline loops: CDR1 MNHNS, CDR2 SASEGT. V was cut by 1 base and J by 7 bases, with 11 bases left in between. This CDR3 comprises 15 residues. The CDR3 loop reads CASSEDKGYNSPLHF. The CDR3 region has the DNA TGTGCCAGCAGTGAAGACAAGGGGTACAATTCACCCCTCCACTTT.

This clonotype was recorded a few times. CDR3 bases: TGTGCCAGCAGTTTAATAGGGAATAGTGTGGAGACCCAGTACTTC. This sequence encodes CASSLIGNSVETQYF. The chain couples TRBV28 to TRBJ2-5, with D unclear. The germline V gene encodes CDR1 MDHEN and CDR2 SYDVKM. V lost 2 bases to trimming and J lost 5 bases, with 15 bases between them. CDR3 size: 15 residues.

CDR3 DNA: TGTGCCAGCAGCTTAGGATCTTTAGCGGAAGAGACCCAGTACTTC. Translated, it gives CASSLGSLAEETQYF. The rearrangement links TRBV7-9 to TRBJ2-7, with D perhaps matching TRBD2 (6 bases). The assigned J gene may be wrong: the sequence end matches TRBJ2-5 better. CDR1 and CDR2 (germline): SEHNR, FQNEAQ (reference sequence). The CDR3 sequence is 15 residues long.

This clonotype was seen once. The chain links TRBV20-1 to TRBJ2-1, with 9 bases identical to TRBD2. The length of the CDR3 is 16 residues. J lost 4 bases, V lost 3 bases, and 10 bases had no gene match. CDR1 is DFQATT and CDR2 is SNEGSKA in the germline V gene (reference sequence). The CDR3 loop is CSARDSGRGLYNEQFF. The CDR3 nucleotides are TGCAGTGCTAGGGATAGCGGGAGAGGATTATACAATGAGCAGTTCTTC.

This clonotype occurred a few times. This chain connects TRBV20-1 to TRBJ2-3, with D uncertain. Germline CDR1 and CDR2: DFQATT and SNEGSKA (reference sequence). Deletions cut 6 bases from V and 6 bases from J, with 10 bases between. This CDR3 has 11 residues. In nucleotides, the CDR3 is TGCAGTGCAGAAATGGGGGATACGCAGTATTTT. Protein sequence: CSAEMGDTQYF.

This chain connects TRBV27 to TRBJ2-1; possible D gene TRBD2, 6 bases. V lost 5 bases and J 4 bases, leaving 9 bases between the germline ends. Germline V CDR1 and CDR2: MNHEY, SMNVEV (reference sequence). This CDR3 spans 13 amino acids. CDR3 residues: CASSTGGYNEQFF. CDR3 in DNA: TGTGCCAGCAGTACCGGAGGGTACAATGAGCAGTTCTTC.